Each of the 6 T cell receptor beta chains below was sequenced from the same sample in a study of cytomegalovirus exposure and HLA in healthy donors. TCRdb keeps only in-frame clones here, not all; method: immunoSEQ multiplex PCR. The sample lists some 130,000 clones, roughly four fifths occurring once. The sequenced sample was PBMCs. These receptors were obtained from a young man in good health and CMV-seropositive.

The gene calls are TRBV7-2 and TRBJ1-5, with a tentative D call TRBD1 (5 bases). V lost 5 bases and J 4 bases, leaving 12 bases between the germline ends. This CDR3 contains 14 residues. Germline CDR1 is SGHTA and CDR2 is FQGNSA. This CDR3 reads CASSRRGFNQPQHF. In DNA form, the CDR3 reads TGTGCCAGCAGCCGCCGGGGGTTTAATCAGCCCCAGCATTTT.

The V and J genes are TRBV6-4 and TRBJ2-3; 8 positions agree with TRBD2. The CDR3 is 17 amino acids. Germline CDR1 reads MRHNA; CDR2 reads SNTAGT. J lost 1 base, V lost 6 bases, and 12 bases had no gene match. In DNA form, the CDR3 reads TGTGCCAGCAGACTAGAGGGGAGCGGGGGCCGCACAGATACGCAGTATTTT. Translation gives CASRLEGSGGRTDTQYF.

The chain carries TRBV6-6 and TRBJ2-3; 11 bases fit TRBD2. This CDR3 has 14 amino acids. CDR1 is MNHNY, CDR2 SVGAGI, per germline (reference sequence). After removal of 6 bases from V and 1 base from J, the junction contained 0 bases not matched to a gene. CDR3 loop: CASRGLAGTDTQYF. The CDR3 bases are TGTGCCAGCAGGGGACTAGCGGGCACAGATACGCAGTATTTT.

The rearrangement links TRBV7-2 to TRBJ1-2, with 9 positions matching TRBD1. The CDR3 spans 14 residues. Looked up from germline, CDR1 is SGHTA and CDR2 is FQGNSA. The V gene end was trimmed by 3 bases and the J gene end by 8 bases; junction bases not matched to a gene: 7. The CDR3 protein is CASSFSGQGMGYTF. CDR3 nucleotide sequence: TGTGCCAGCAGCTTTAGCGGACAGGGGATGGGCTACACCTTC.

CDR3 DNA sequence: TGTGCCAGCAGCTTAGATGCAAGGACAGACCTCGGGGATACGCAGTATTTT. As protein: CASSLDARTDLGDTQYF. V and J are TRBV11-2 and TRBJ2-3, with D possibly TRBD1 on 6 matching bases. This CDR3 contains 17 residues. In germline, CDR1 is SGHAT, CDR2 FQNNGV. V lost 0 bases and J lost 6, with 19 bases in between.

The chain recombines TRBV9 with TRBJ1-2; D not resolved. From germline, CDR1 is SGDLS and CDR2 YYNGEE. This CDR3 is built from 13 residues. The V end lost 0 bases, the J end lost 7 bases, and 10 bases lay between the germline ends. The CDR3 sequence is CASSVAGFAGYTF. Written as DNA, the CDR3 is TGTGCCAGCAGCGTAGCCGGTTTTGCTGGCTACACCTTC.